This section outlines one T cell receptor (beta chain) sequence together with its context. CDR1 and CDR2 from the germline V gene are SGDLS and YYNGEE. The V gene lost 0 bases and the J gene lost 5 bases, with 15 bases spanning the gap. The CDR3 contains 15 residues. The data are from a study of cytomegalovirus exposure and HLA in healthy donors. Study information: Prior work identified around 110 million unique TCR beta sequences in 150 million to 200 million T cells.

The PCR was carried out with 60 Vbeta primers and 13 Jbeta primers. Sequenced by immunoSEQ multiplex PCR; TCRdb stores in-frame clones only, minus some. The sample records roughly 80,000 clones, roughly 84% being singletons. This receptor was obtained from a woman in her forties or fifties in good health and CMV-seronegative. The chain couples TRBV9 to TRBJ2-7; maybe TRBD2 (5 bases). The sample comprised PBMCs. CDR3 region: CASSVEGEEFDEQYF. Written as DNA, the CDR3 is TGTGCCAGCAGCGTAGAGGGAGAAGAGTTCGACGAGCAGTACTTC.